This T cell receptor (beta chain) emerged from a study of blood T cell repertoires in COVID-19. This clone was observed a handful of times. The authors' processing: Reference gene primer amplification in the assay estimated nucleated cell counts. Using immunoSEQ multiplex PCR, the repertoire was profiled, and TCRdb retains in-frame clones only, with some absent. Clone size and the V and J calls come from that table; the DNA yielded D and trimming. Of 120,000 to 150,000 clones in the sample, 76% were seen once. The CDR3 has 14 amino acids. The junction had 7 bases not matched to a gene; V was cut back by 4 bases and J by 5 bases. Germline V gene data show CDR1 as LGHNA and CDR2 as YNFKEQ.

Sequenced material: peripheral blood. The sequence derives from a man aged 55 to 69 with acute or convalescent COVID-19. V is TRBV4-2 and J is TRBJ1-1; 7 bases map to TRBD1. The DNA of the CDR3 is TGTGCCAGCAGCCCTTGGACAGGAGGGACTGAAGCTTTCTTT. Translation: CASSPWTGGTEAFF.